This TCR beta chain originates from a study of shared clonotypes between healthy human individuals. Once extracted for a subset, genomic DNA was divided evenly among several immunoSEQ plates. Profiled with immunoSEQ multiplex PCR; TCRdb holds only in-frame clones, not every one. The repertoire holds over 1.5 million clones, with about 98% as singletons. Regarding the study as a whole: Clonotypes not shared had lower generation probabilities than those common to all four donors. Memory subsets had estimated richness that was generally smaller than that of naive subsets.

Notes on this clone: The antigen is undetermined.

This sequence originates from a young man in good health. Specimen: naive CD4+ T cells sorted from blood. Indicated subset: CD45RA+ positively selected.

CDR3 coding DNA: TGTGCCAGCAGCTCATGGACTAGCGGGGCGAATAGGGACATCTACGAGCAGTACTTC. Protein: CASSSWTSGANRDIYEQYF. The gene calls are TRBV5-4 and TRBJ2-7; 12 bases agree with TRBD2. Germline CDR1 SGHNT, CDR2 YYREEE (reference sequence). Germline trimming cut 3 bases from V and 3 bases from J; bases unmatched to any gene: 16. CDR3 length: 19 residues.